Listed below are T cell receptor beta chains from one sample, sequenced in a study of blood T cell repertoires in COVID-19. Generated by immunoSEQ multiplex PCR, the TCRdb table keeps only in-frame clones and is missing some. The sample records roughly 95,000 clones, roughly 78% being singletons. Sequenced: peripheral blood. These receptors came from a man over 45 with active or convalescent COVID-19. CDR3s include the opening cysteine and the closing phenylalanine or tryptophan. D genes are given only for firm matches. The listing skips clone size in some rows; elsewhere it reads once, few, many or a size class.

NA,TRBD2,TRBV4-3,TRBJ2-5,TGCGCCAGCAGCCAACAAATTACGGGGGCGGGGGGGCAGGAGACCCAGTACTTC,CASSQQITGAGGQETQYF
NA,TRBD1,TRBV27,TRBJ1-5,TGTGCCAGCACCGCGACAGGGTTATTGGGCAATCAGCCCCAGCATTTT,CASTATGLLGNQPQHF
NA,NA,TRBV6-6,TRBJ2-7,TGTGCCAGCAGAACGACAGGCGACTCCTACGAGCAGTACTTC,CASRTTGDSYEQYF
NA,TRBD1,TRBV19,TRBJ2-1,TGTGCCAGTAGCTCGACAGGGGTTTATAACAATGAGCAGTTCTTC,CASSSTGVYNNEQFF
NA,TRBD1,TRBV5-1,TRBJ2-1,TGCGCCAGCAGGGTGACAGGGTACACCTACAATGAGCAGTTCTTC,CASRVTGYTYNEQFF
NA,TRBD1,TRBV10-3,TRBJ2-2,TGTGCCATCAGCGCCGGACAGGGGAACACCGGGGAGCTGTTTTTT,CAISAGQGNTGELFF
NA,NA,TRBV15,TRBJ1-4,TGTGCCACCAGCAGAGACCGAGACCAGCGAAATGAAAAACTGTTTTTT,CATSRDRDQRNEKLFF
NA,TRBD1,TRBV2,TRBJ1-4,TGTGCCAGCCAGAGGGACAGGAACGATGAAAAACTGTTTTTT,CASQRDRNDEKLFF
NA,TRBD2,TRBV2,TRBJ2-1,TGTGCCAGCAGTGAACGGGGACTACTTTACAATGAGCAGTTCTTC,CASSERGLLYNEQFF
NA,NA,TRBV28,TRBJ2-1,TGTGCCAGCAGTTTGTTTGGCCCGGGCAATGAGCAGTTCTTC,CASSLFGPGNEQFF
NA,TRBD1,TRBV28,TRBJ1-2,TGTGCCAGCAGCTCTGGACAGGCTAACTATGGCTACACCTTC,CASSSGQANYGYTF
NA,NA,TRBV4-1,TRBJ1-2,TGCGCCAGCAGCTTAGGGGCGTTCGACGGCTACACCTTC,CASSLGAFDGYTF
NA,NA,TRBV7-2,TRBJ2-7,TGTGCCAGCAGCTCCAACTGGAGAGAATCGGGCGAGCAGTACTTC,CASSSNWRESGEQYF
NA,TRBD2,TRBV11-2,TRBJ2-1,TGTGCCACCCAGGGACTAGCTTCTGAGCAGTTCTTC,CATQGLASEQFF
NA,NA,TRBV3-1/TRBV3-2,TRBJ2-7,TGTGCCAGCAGCCTCGGCGGAGTCGGCGAGCAGTACTTC,CASSLGGVGEQYF
NA,TRBD1,TRBV5-6,TRBJ1-6,TGTGCCAGCAGCTCAGGACAGGGTCTTAGCTCCTATAATTCACCCCTCCACTTT,CASSSGQGLSSYNSPLHF
few,TRBD2,TRBV14,TRBJ2-7,TGTGCCAGCAGCCAAGGAGGACTAGCGGGGAGCCCCTACGAGCAGTACTTC,CASSQGGLAGSPYEQYF
NA,NA,TRBV15,TRBJ2-5,TGTGCCACCACACCCGACAGAAACCAAGAGACCCAGTACTTC,CATTPDRNQETQYF
NA,TRBD1,TRBV19,TRBJ1-1,TGTGCCAGTAGTATTGGACAGGGGGACACTGAAGCTTTCTTT,CASSIGQGDTEAFF
once,NA,TRBV12-3/TRBV12-4,TRBJ1-2,TGTGCCAGCAGTTTAGCCCCCTCTGGCTACACCTTC,CASSLAPSGYTF
NA,NA,TRBV25-1,TRBJ1-2,TGTGCCAGCAGTGGACAGGTCACGGAGGGCTACACCTTC,CASSGQVTEGYTF
NA,NA,TRBV19,TRBJ1-5,TGTGCCAGTAGTATTTTAAGCACCGGTAATCAGCCCCAGCATTTT,CASSILSTGNQPQHF
NA,TRBD1,TRBV7-8,TRBJ1-4,TGTGCCAGCAGTTCACGGGGGGGACAGGGGATGGAAAAACTGTTTTTT,CASSSRGGQGMEKLFF
NA,TRBD2,TRBV5-8,TRBJ2-5,TGTGCCAGCAGCTTTCGTGGGACTAGCGGGGGTGGCGAGACCCAGTACTTC,CASSFRGTSGGGETQYF
few,NA,TRBV7-8,TRBJ2-6,TGTGCCAGCAGCTCCCCGGGGTGGGTTTCTGGGGCCAACGTCCTGACTTTC,CASSSPGWVSGANVLTF
NA,NA,TRBV5-1,TRBJ2-5,TGCGCCAGCATGTCGGGACAAGAGACCCAGTACTTC,CASMSGQETQYF
NA,NA,TRBV7-9,TRBJ2-5,TGTGCCAGCAGCTTAGCACGGGAGCAAGAGACCCAGTACTTC,CASSLAREQETQYF
NA,TRBD1,TRBV2,TRBJ2-3,TGTGCCAGCAGCTCACAGGGGGCAAGTACAGATACGCAGTATTTT,CASSSQGASTDTQYF
few,NA,TRBV7-2,TRBJ2-3,TGTGCCAGCAACCGGGGGGCCGGGAGTACAGATACGCAGTATTTT,CASNRGAGSTDTQYF
NA,NA,TRBV5-6,TRBJ2-7,TGTGCCAGCAGCTTAGGGGGTCCCTACGAGCAGTACTTC,CASSLGGPYEQYF
NA,TRBD1,TRBV9,TRBJ1-4,TGTGCCAGCAGCGTAGAACAGGGGAAAACTAATGAAAAACTGTTTTTT,CASSVEQGKTNEKLFF